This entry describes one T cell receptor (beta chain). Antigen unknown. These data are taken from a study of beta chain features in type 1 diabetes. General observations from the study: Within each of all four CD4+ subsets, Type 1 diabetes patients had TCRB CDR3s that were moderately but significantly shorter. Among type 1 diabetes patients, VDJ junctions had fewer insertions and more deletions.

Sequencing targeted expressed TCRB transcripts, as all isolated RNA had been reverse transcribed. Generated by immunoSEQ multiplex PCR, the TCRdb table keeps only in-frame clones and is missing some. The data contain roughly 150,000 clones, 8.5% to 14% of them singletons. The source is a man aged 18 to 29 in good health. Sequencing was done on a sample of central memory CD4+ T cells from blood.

The CDR3 DNA reads as TGCAGCGTGCTCACACGGACTAGCGGGAACACCGGGGAGCTGTTTTTT. Amino acids: CSVLTRTSGNTGELFF. The gene calls are TRBV29-1 and TRBJ2-2; 10 nucleotides align to TRBD2. Germline CDR1 and CDR2: SQVTM and ANQGSEA. This CDR3 has 16 amino acids. V was clipped by 6 bases and J by 1 base; unmatched bases: 8.